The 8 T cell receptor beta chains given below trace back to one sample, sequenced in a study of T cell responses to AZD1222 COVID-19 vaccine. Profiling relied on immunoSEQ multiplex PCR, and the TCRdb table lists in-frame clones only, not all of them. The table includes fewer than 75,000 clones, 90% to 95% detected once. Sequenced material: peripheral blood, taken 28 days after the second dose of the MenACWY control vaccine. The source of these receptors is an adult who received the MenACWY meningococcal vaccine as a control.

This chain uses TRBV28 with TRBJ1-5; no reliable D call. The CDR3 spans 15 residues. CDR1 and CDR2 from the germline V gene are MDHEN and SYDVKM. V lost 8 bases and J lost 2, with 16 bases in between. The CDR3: CASRLRSSGNQPQHF. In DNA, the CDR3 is TGTGCCAGCCGACTGAGGTCGTCGGGCAATCAGCCCCAGCATTTT.

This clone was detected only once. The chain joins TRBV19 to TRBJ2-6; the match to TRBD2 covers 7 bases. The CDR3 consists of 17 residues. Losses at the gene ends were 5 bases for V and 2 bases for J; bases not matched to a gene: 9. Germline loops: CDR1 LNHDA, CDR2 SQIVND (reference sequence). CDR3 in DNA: TGTGCCAGTAGTGGGAGGGGACTGACGGCTGGGGCCAACGTCCTGACTTTC. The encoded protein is CASSGRGLTAGANVLTF.

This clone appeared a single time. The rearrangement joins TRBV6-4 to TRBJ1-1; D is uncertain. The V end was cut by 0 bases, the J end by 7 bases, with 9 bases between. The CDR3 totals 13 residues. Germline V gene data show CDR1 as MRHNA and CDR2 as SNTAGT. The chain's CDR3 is CASSDSGGSEAFF. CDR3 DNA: TGTGCCAGCAGTGACTCCGGTGGAAGTGAAGCTTTCTTT.

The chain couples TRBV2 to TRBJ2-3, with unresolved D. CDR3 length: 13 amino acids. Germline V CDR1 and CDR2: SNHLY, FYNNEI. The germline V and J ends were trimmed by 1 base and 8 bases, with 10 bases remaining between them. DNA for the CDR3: TGTGCCAGCAGTGAAGGCGCCGGTTCTACGCAGTATTTT. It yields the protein CASSEGAGSTQYF.

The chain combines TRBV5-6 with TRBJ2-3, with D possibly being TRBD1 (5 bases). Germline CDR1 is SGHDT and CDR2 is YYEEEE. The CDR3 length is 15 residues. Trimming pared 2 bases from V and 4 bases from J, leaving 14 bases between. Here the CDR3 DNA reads TGTGCCAGCAGCTTAAGTTCGACAGCCCCAGATACGCAGTATTTT. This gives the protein CASSLSSTAPDTQYF.

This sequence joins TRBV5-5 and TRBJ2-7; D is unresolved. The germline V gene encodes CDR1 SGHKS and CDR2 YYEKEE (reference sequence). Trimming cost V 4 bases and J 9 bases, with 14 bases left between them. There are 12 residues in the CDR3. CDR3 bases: TGTGCCAGCAGCCGTCTTAGCCTTTGGCAGTACTTC. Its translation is CASSRLSLWQYF. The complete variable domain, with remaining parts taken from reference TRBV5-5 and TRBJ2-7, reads DAGVTQSPTHLIKTRGQQVTLRCSPISGHKSVSWYQQVLGQGPQFIFQYYEKEERGRGNFPDRFSARQFPNYSSELNVNALLLGDSALYLCASSRLSLWQYFGPGTRLTVT.

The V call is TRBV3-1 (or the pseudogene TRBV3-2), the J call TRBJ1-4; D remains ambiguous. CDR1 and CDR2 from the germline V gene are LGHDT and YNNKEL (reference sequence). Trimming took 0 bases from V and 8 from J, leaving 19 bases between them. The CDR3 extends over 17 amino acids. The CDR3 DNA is TGTGCCAGCAGCCAAGAGTCAATCTTGGGAAGCCGGGAAAAACTGTTTTTT. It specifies CASSQESILGSREKLFF.

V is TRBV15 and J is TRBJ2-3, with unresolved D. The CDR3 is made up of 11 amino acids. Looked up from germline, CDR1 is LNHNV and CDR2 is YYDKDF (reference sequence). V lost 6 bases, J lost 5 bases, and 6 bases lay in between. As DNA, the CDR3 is TGTGCCACCAGGCAGCTAGATACGCAGTATTTT. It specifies CATRQLDTQYF.